The sequence of this T cell receptor beta chain was determined in a study of T cell responses to AZD1222 COVID-19 vaccine. Profiling relied on immunoSEQ multiplex PCR, and the TCRdb table lists in-frame clones only, not all of them. The data hold some 150,000 clones, with 85% to 95% observed a single time. CDR3 size: 12 residues. V dropped 3 bases and J dropped 10 bases, with 12 bases sitting between them. The input for sequencing was peripheral blood, taken on day 0 of AZD1222 vaccination. This receptor was identified in an adult in good health. This chain links TRBV12-3 or TRBV12-4 with TRBJ1-2; D ambiguous. The CDR3 region is CASSFGRRTYTF. CDR3 DNA: TGTGCCAGCAGTTTCGGACGACGGACCTACACCTTC.